The 21 T cell receptor beta chains below all came from one sample that was sequenced in a study of blood T cell repertoires in COVID-19. Clones were sequenced by immunoSEQ multiplex PCR, and TCRdb holds only the in-frame ones, with some missing. The profile shows about 270,000 clones, more than 75% of them singletons. Sequenced: PBMCs or T cells enriched from blood (not recorded which). The origin of the receptors is a woman in her thirties or forties with acute COVID-19.

The V call is TRBV6-1, the J call TRBJ2-2; tentative D call: TRBD1 (5 bases). Germline V gene data show CDR1 as MNHNS and CDR2 as SASEGT. This CDR3 spans 16 amino acids. V lost 1 base and J lost 3, with 12 bases in between. CDR3 in DNA: TGTGCCAGCAGTGAAGATATTGGGGCTTACACCGGGGAGCTGTTTTTT. Its protein product is CASSEDIGAYTGELFF.

J is TRBJ1-1 and V is TRBV14; maybe TRBD1 (6 bases). The CDR3 is 17 amino acids. V was shortened by 5 bases and J by 6 bases, with 25 bases between the two germline ends. Germline values: CDR1 SGHDN, CDR2 FVKESK. CDR3 protein: CASSRRRPTDGQSEAFF. DNA for the CDR3: TGTGCCAGCAGCAGACGTCGCCCGACAGACGGACAGTCTGAAGCTTTCTTT.

V and J are TRBV4-3 and TRBJ1-2; the D is unclear. Germline CDR1 LGHNA, CDR2 YSLEER. The ends were cut back, 0 bases at V and 0 bases at J, with 14 bases in the middle. The CDR3 spans 17 residues. CDR3 DNA: TGCGCCAGCAGCCAAGATTATGGGCAGGCCTCTAACTATGGCTACACCTTC. This encodes CASSQDYGQASNYGYTF.

The chain joins TRBV10-3 to TRBJ2-7; 10 bases map to TRBD2. The trim removed 8 bases at V and 1 base at J, leaving 5 bases unmatched. Germline V lookup: CDR1 ENHRY, CDR2 SYGVKD. The CDR3 runs to 14 residues. This CDR3 is CAIRGTSVSYEQYF. CDR3 nucleotides: TGTGCCATCCGAGGGACTAGCGTATCCTACGAGCAGTACTTC.

The rearrangement uses TRBV7-2 and TRBJ1-5; D gene ambiguous. Germline-derived CDR1 and CDR2 are SGHTA and FQGNSA. CDR3 length: 14 residues. Deletions cut 1 base from V and 3 bases from J, with 7 bases between. Written as DNA, the CDR3 is TGTGCCAGCAGCTTAGGGAGGAACAATCAGCCCCAGCATTTT. This translates into CASSLGRNNQPQHF.

V is TRBV28 and J is TRBJ1-1, with D possibly TRBD1 on 5 matching bases. Germline values: CDR1 MDHEN, CDR2 SYDVKM. Trimming cost V 6 bases and J 3 bases, with 14 bases left between them. CDR3 length: 14 amino acids. The chain's CDR3 is CASRSDSPYTEAFF. The CDR3 coding sequence is TGTGCCAGCAGATCCGACAGTCCTTACACTGAAGCTTTCTTT.

V usage is TRBV28 and J usage is TRBJ2-7, with 10 bases aligning to TRBD2. The trim removed 2 bases at V and 1 base at J, leaving 5 bases unmatched. The germline V gene encodes CDR1 MDHEN and CDR2 SYDVKM. The length of the CDR3 is 16 residues. The CDR3 region is CASSLGLAGDSYEQYF. CDR3 bases: TGTGCCAGCAGTTTAGGGCTAGCGGGGGATTCCTACGAGCAGTACTTC.

The chain couples TRBV30 to TRBJ2-3; D gene ambiguous. CDR1 and CDR2 from the germline V gene are GTSNPN and SVGIG (reference sequence). The CDR3 spans 14 residues. Deletions cut 4 bases from V and 1 base from J, with 12 bases between. CDR3 loop: CAWKGDPGTDTQYF. CDR3 sequence (DNA): TGTGCCTGGAAAGGAGACCCGGGCACAGATACGCAGTATTTT.

This chain connects TRBV12-3 or TRBV12-4 to TRBJ1-1, with D perhaps matching TRBD1 (5 bases). The CDR3 totals 13 residues. Trimming removed 2 bases at V and 4 bases at J, with 8 bases between. DNA for the CDR3: TGTGCCAGCAGTTTACTCGGGGGCACTGAAGCTTTCTTT. This encodes CASSLLGGTEAFF.

The rearrangement links TRBV5-4 to TRBJ1-1; D remains ambiguous. Germline CDR1 SGHNT, CDR2 YYREEE (reference sequence). This CDR3 region has 15 residues. V lost 4 bases, J lost 1 base, and 14 bases lay in between. The chain's CDR3 is CASSPFGRKNTEAFF. In nucleotides, the CDR3 is TGTGCCAGCAGCCCATTCGGTCGAAAGAACACTGAAGCTTTCTTT. The full variable domain, its missing parts supplied by reference TRBV5-4 and TRBJ1-1, is ETGVTQSPTHLIKTRGQQVTLRCSSQSGHNTVSWYQQALGQGPQFIFQYYREEENGRGNFPPRFSGLQFPNYSSELNVNALELDDSALYLCASSPFGRKNTEAFFGQGTRLTVV.

The V and J genes are TRBV7-2 and TRBJ1-4; possible D gene TRBD1, 6 bases. The CDR3 contains 13 residues. CDR1 and CDR2 from the germline V gene are SGHTA and FQGNSA. Between the trimmed V and J ends, which lost 4 bases and 5 bases, there was a span of 8 bases. The DNA of the CDR3 is TGTGCCAGCAGCTCAGGGGTCAATGAAAAACTGTTTTTT. Its translation is CASSSGVNEKLFF. Full variable domain (missing parts from reference TRBV7-2 and TRBJ1-4): GAGVSQSPSNKVTEKGKDVELRCDPISGHTALYWYRQSLGQGLEFLIYFQGNSAPDKSGLPSDRFSAERTGGSVSTLTIQRTQQEDSAVYLCASSSGVNEKLFFGSGTQLSVL.

V usage is TRBV30 and J usage is TRBJ2-1; 16 positions match TRBD2. V shed 2 bases, J shed 7 bases, and the junction held 5 bases outside the gene matches. The CDR3 contains 16 residues. Germline CDR1 is GTSNPN and CDR2 is SVGIG (reference sequence). The DNA for the CDR3 is TGTGCCTGGAGTACCGGGACTAGCGGGAGGGTGAATGAGCAGTTCTTC. This encodes CAWSTGTSGRVNEQFF. Variable domain in full (rest from reference TRBV30 and TRBJ2-1): SQTIHQWPATLVQPVGSPLSLECTVEGTSNPNLYWYRQAAGRGLQLLFYSVGIGQISSEVPQNLSASRPQDRQFILSSKKLLLSDSGFYLCAWSTGTSGRVNEQFFGPGTRLTVL.

V usage is TRBV5-1 and J usage is TRBJ2-7, with D perhaps matching TRBD1 (6 bases). This CDR3 contains 13 residues. Germline CDR1 reads SGHRS; CDR2 reads YFSETQ. V was trimmed by 2 bases and J by 4 bases, leaving 10 bases between them. The CDR3 DNA follows: TGCGCCAGCAGCTTCGGGGACATGTACGAGCAGTACTTC. This translates into CASSFGDMYEQYF.

J is TRBJ1-3 and V is TRBV6-1, with 8 bases identical to TRBD1. J was trimmed by 3 bases and V by 0 bases; bases with no gene match: 4. The CDR3 totals 16 residues. CDR1 and CDR2 from the germline V gene are MNHNS and SASEGT. The CDR3 spells CASSEAPTGVGNTIYF. In DNA form, the CDR3 reads TGTGCCAGCAGTGAAGCCCCGACAGGGGTTGGAAACACCATATATTTT.

In its sample, this clone was seen a few times. This chain uses TRBV7-9 with TRBJ1-2; TRBD1 is a possible D gene (5 bases). V lost 0 bases to trimming and J lost 4 bases, with 9 bases between them. Germline V lookup: CDR1 SEHNR, CDR2 FQNEAQ (reference sequence). This CDR3 spans 14 amino acids. CDR3 protein: CASSLAGQPYGYTF. The DNA for the CDR3 is TGTGCCAGCAGCTTAGCGGGGCAGCCCTATGGCTACACCTTC.

This sequence joins TRBV9 and TRBJ2-5, with D possibly TRBD1 on 6 matching bases. CDR1 and CDR2 (germline): SGDLS, YYNGEE. V lost 1 base and J lost 4, with 26 bases in between. The CDR3 consists of 19 residues. CDR3 bases: TGTGCCAGCAGCGTACAGCTTCTAGCCGTAGGGGGTCAGGGAGAGACCCAGTACTTC. It translates to CASSVQLLAVGGQGETQYF.

This clone has a handful of counts. In DNA form, the CDR3 reads TGTGCCAGTTTCCGCTCCAGGGGGTTCGGCTATGGCTACACCTTC. The encoded protein is CASFRSRGFGYGYTF. V usage is TRBV6-5 and J usage is TRBJ1-2; TRBD1 matches at 7 bases. This CDR3 comprises 15 residues. Germline loops: CDR1 MNHEY, CDR2 SVGAGI. V dropped 9 bases and J dropped 4; count of bases not matched to a gene: 14.

The gene calls are TRBV7-9 and TRBJ1-2; no reliable D call. The V end was cut by 4 bases, the J end by 5 bases, with 14 bases between. Germline-derived CDR1 and CDR2 are SEHNR and FQNEAQ (reference sequence). The CDR3 runs 14 residues. CDR3: CASSYPGFPYGYTF. The CDR3, as DNA: TGTGCCAGCAGCTATCCGGGTTTCCCATATGGCTACACCTTC.

CDR3 sequence reads: CASKGDYYGYTF. The CDR3 DNA sequence: TGTGCCAGCAAAGGCGACTACTATGGCTACACCTTC. The chain couples TRBV11-2 to TRBJ1-2, with unresolved D. Germline assignment: CDR1 SGHAT and CDR2 FQNNGV. This CDR3 is 12 amino acids long. Trimming shortened V by 7 bases and J by 3 bases, and 9 bases separated the two germline ends. Using reference TRBV11-2 and TRBJ1-2 for the parts outside the CDR3, the full variable domain is EAGVAQSPRYKIIEKRQSVAFWCNPISGHATLYWYQQILGQGPKLLIQFQNNGVVDDSQLPKDRFSAERLKGVDSTLKIQPAKLEDSAVYLCASKGDYYGYTFGSGTRLTVV.

The rearrangement links TRBV5-1 to TRBJ2-2; 10 nucleotides match TRBD2. Germline assignment: CDR1 SGHRS and CDR2 YFSETQ. V lost 4 bases to trimming and J lost 4 bases; unmatched junction nucleotides: 10. This CDR3 is built from 17 residues. The CDR3 here is CASSRTGSGGFTGELFF. As DNA, the CDR3 is TGCGCCAGCAGCCGGACGGGTAGCGGGGGGTTCACCGGGGAGCTGTTTTTT.

The rearrangement joins TRBV7-2 to TRBJ2-1; D gene ambiguous. V was trimmed by 4 bases and J by 4 bases, leaving 8 bases between them. CDR3 size: 13 residues. CDR1 SGHTA and CDR2 FQGNSA come from the germline V gene. CDR3 protein: CASSSTNYNEQFF. The CDR3 DNA follows: TGTGCCAGCAGCTCGACAAATTACAATGAGCAGTTCTTC.